What follows are 28 T cell receptor beta chains derived from one specimen sequenced in a study of blood T cell repertoires in COVID-19. Measured with immunoSEQ multiplex PCR; TCRdb has only the in-frame clones, and not every one. The sample shows approximately 220,000 clones, 75% to 90% of them seen only once. Material for sequencing was PBMCs or T cells enriched from blood (not recorded which). The receptors were sampled from a woman in her 30s who had been exposed to COVID-19.

The V and J genes are TRBV5-1 and TRBJ1-1, with 10 positions matching TRBD1. Trimming took 4 bases from V and 6 from J; bases not matched to a gene: 3. Looked up from germline, CDR1 is SGHRS and CDR2 is YFSETQ. This CDR3 has 13 amino acids. Written as DNA, the CDR3 is TGCGCCAGCAGCCGAGGACAGGGGGCTGAAGCTTTCTTT. Its translation is CASSRGQGAEAFF.

This clone was observed once. The chain employs TRBV19 and TRBJ2-5, with D uncertain. The CDR3 is 13 residues long. Trimming pared 2 bases from V and 2 bases from J, leaving 6 bases between. The germline V gene has CDR1 LNHDA and CDR2 SQIVND (reference sequence). CDR3 DNA: TGTGCCAGTAGTATATCGTCTCAAGAGACCCAGTACTTC. Protein product: CASSISSQETQYF.

V is TRBV24-1 and J is TRBJ1-2, with D perhaps matching TRBD1 (5 bases). The CDR3 consists of 15 residues. The V and J ends lost 3 bases and 8 bases respectively, with 18 bases between them. Germline V gives CDR1 KGHDR, CDR2 SFDVKD. The CDR3 region is CATSDPILGGKGYTF. CDR3 in DNA: TGTGCCACCAGTGATCCAATCCTTGGGGGGAAAGGCTACACCTTC.

The V gene is TRBV11-2, the J gene TRBJ1-2, with 8 bases identical to TRBD1. The CDR3 is 13 residues long. Germline V CDR1 and CDR2: SGHAT, FQNNGV. V was pared by 6 bases and J by 3 bases, with 3 bases of the junction left unmatched. The CDR3 DNA reads as TGTGCCAGCAGACAGGGGGTTGACTATGGCTACACCTTC. This gives the protein CASRQGVDYGYTF. The full variable domain, its missing parts supplied by reference TRBV11-2 and TRBJ1-2, is EAGVAQSPRYKIIEKRQSVAFWCNPISGHATLYWYQQILGQGPKLLIQFQNNGVVDDSQLPKDRFSAERLKGVDSTLKIQPAKLEDSAVYLCASRQGVDYGYTFGSGTRLTVV.

CDR3 in amino acids: CASSPSTGKDQPQHF. CDR3 sequence (DNA): TGCGCCAGCAGCCCCTCGACAGGGAAAGATCAGCCCCAGCATTTT. The chain couples TRBV5-1 to TRBJ1-5, with 7 nucleotides matching TRBD1. With V trimmed by 4 bases and J by 5 bases, 9 bases remained unmatched. CDR1 and CDR2 (germline): SGHRS, YFSETQ. The CDR3 runs 15 residues. The whole variable domain, remainder taken from reference TRBV5-1 and TRBJ1-5, is KAGVTQTPRYLIKTRGQQVTLSCSPISGHRSVSWYQQTPGQGLQFLFEYFSETQRNKGNFPGRFSGRQFSNSRSEMNVSTLELGDSALYLCASSPSTGKDQPQHFGDGTRLSIL.

The V and J genes are TRBV7-8 and TRBJ1-2; unclear D gene. This CDR3 has 14 amino acids. Trimming pared 2 bases from V and 2 bases from J, leaving 9 bases between. Germline V CDR1 and CDR2: SGHVS, FQNEAQ. CDR3 sequence: CASSLYGGNYGYTF. CDR3 bases: TGTGCCAGCAGCTTATATGGAGGAAACTATGGCTACACCTTC.

The V gene is TRBV29-1, the J gene TRBJ2-7; 7 nucleotides align to TRBD1. Germline V gene data show CDR1 as SQVTM and CDR2 as ANQGSEA. This CDR3 is built from 14 residues. Losses at the gene ends were 1 base for V and 3 bases for J; bases not matched to a gene: 6. The CDR3 spells CSVEGTGEYYEQYF. For the CDR3, the DNA is TGCAGCGTTGAAGGTACAGGGGAGTACTACGAGCAGTACTTC.

The chain recombines TRBV11-2 with TRBJ2-7; 7 positions match TRBD1. V trimming: 6 bases; J trimming: 4 bases; junction bases outside the gene matches: 6. The V gene's germline CDR1 is SGHAT and CDR2 FQNNGV. The CDR3 consists of 13 residues. CDR3 loop: CASRGGQPYEQYF. The CDR3 DNA reads TGTGCCAGCAGAGGGGGACAGCCGTACGAGCAGTACTTC.

As concerns this clone: One end of the junction does not line up with germline, which may come from a read error. V usage is TRBV3-1 (or the pseudogene TRBV3-2) and J usage is TRBJ1-2, with 8 bases lining up with TRBD1. Per germline, CDR1 LGHDT and CDR2 YNNKEL (reference sequence). The CDR3 runs to 14 residues. The CDR3 region has the DNA TGTGCCAGCACCCAACAGGGGGGTAACTATGGCTACACCTTC. It encodes CASTQQGGNYGYTF.

The chain joins TRBV10-2 to TRBJ2-7, with TRBD1 identical over 11 bases. In germline, CDR1 is WSHSY, CDR2 SAAADI. The CDR3 extends over 15 amino acids. Trimming removed 4 bases from V and 3 bases from J; junction bases left unmatched: 5. This CDR3 is CASSGLGTGGYEQYF. CDR3 nucleotides: TGCGCCAGCAGTGGACTGGGGACAGGGGGCTACGAGCAGTACTTC.

The chain combines TRBV6-6 with TRBJ2-3, with TRBD1 as a possible D gene (7 bases). The CDR3 is 15 amino acids. The V gene lost 5 bases and the J gene lost 1 base, with 13 bases spanning the gap. Looked up from germline, CDR1 is MNHNY and CDR2 is SVGAGI (reference sequence). CDR3 nucleotide sequence: TGTGCCAGCAGTACAGGGGACTCCCGCACAGATACGCAGTATTTT. This codes for CASSTGDSRTDTQYF.

Comments on this clone: An end of the junction differs from the germline gene, which may be a read error. This chain connects TRBV11-2 to TRBJ1-6; tentatively, D is TRBD1 (6 bases). CDR1 is SGHAT, CDR2 FQNNGV, per germline. CDR3 length: 13 amino acids. CDR3: CASSLDRSQGTYF. In nucleotides, the CDR3 is TGTGCCAGCAGCTTAGATCGCAGCCAGGGGACCTACTTT.

CDR3 bases: TGCGCCAGCAGCTTGGTAGGGGACAGGAACACCGGGGAGCTGTTTTTT. Residues: CASSLVGDRNTGELFF. The V gene is TRBV5-1, the J gene TRBJ2-2; 7 nucleotides line up with TRBD1. The J segment lost 1 base and the V segment lost 0 bases, leaving 3 bases of the junction unmatched. Germline CDR1 SGHRS, CDR2 YFSETQ. The CDR3 has 16 amino acids.

The chain carries TRBV2 and TRBJ1-1; D not resolved. This CDR3 contains 13 residues. Germline-derived CDR1 and CDR2 are SNHLY and FYNNEI. V was pared by 4 bases and J by 6 bases, with 12 bases between. CDR3 protein: CASSVDSRAEAFF. The CDR3 coding sequence is TGTGCCAGCAGTGTAGACTCTCGCGCTGAAGCTTTCTTT.

The CDR3 region has the DNA TGTGCCACCTCCTCCCCCACGATTAGCTCCTACGAGCAGTACTTC. Protein sequence: CATSSPTISSYEQYF. J is TRBJ2-7 and V is TRBV15, with D unresolved. This CDR3 spans 15 amino acids. V lost 8 bases and J lost 0, with 17 bases in between. CDR1 is LNHNV and CDR2 is YYDKDF in the germline V gene (reference sequence). The full variable domain, completed using reference TRBV15 and TRBJ2-7, is DAMVIQNPRYQVTQFGKPVTLSCSQTLNHNVMYWYQQKSSQAPKLLFHYYDKDFNNEADTPDNFQSRRPNTSFCFLDIRSPGLGDTAMYLCATSSPTISSYEQYFGPGTRLTVT.

The V call is TRBV6-5, the J call TRBJ1-2, with D unclear. Germline loops: CDR1 MNHEY, CDR2 SVGAGI. V was trimmed by 0 bases and J by 8 bases, leaving 16 bases between them. The CDR3 is 15 amino acids. Here the CDR3 reads CASSYSNRSPAGYTF. The CDR3 region has the DNA TGTGCCAGCAGTTACTCAAATAGGAGTCCGGCCGGCTACACCTTC.

The chain uses TRBV15 and TRBJ2-2; 12 nucleotides agree with TRBD2. This CDR3 has 20 residues. Trimming at V came to 0 bases and at J to 0 bases, leaving 8 bases not matched to a gene. Germline V gives CDR1 LNHNV, CDR2 YYDKDF (reference sequence). In nucleotides, the CDR3 is TGTGCCACCAGCAGAGATCGGACTAGCGGGGTGTTCGCGAACACCGGGGAGCTGTTTTTT. Translating gives CATSRDRTSGVFANTGELFF.

The chain is built from TRBV12-5 and TRBJ2-3, with TRBD1 matching 12 bases. Germline V gene data show CDR1 as LGHNT and CDR2 as FRNRAP. The V segment lost 5 bases and the J segment 7 bases; nucleotides outside the gene matches: 10. CDR3 length: 16 amino acids. This chain's CDR3 is CASGPPRDRGRNTQYF. The CDR3 DNA sequence: TGTGCTAGTGGTCCGCCTAGGGACAGGGGGCGAAATACGCAGTATTTT.

With regard to this clone: Other DNA sequences from this sample encode an identical CDR3 as well. The chain has TRBV19 and TRBJ2-7; 7 bases are a match to TRBD1. J was trimmed by 1 base and V by 5 bases; bases with no gene match: 2. This CDR3 region has 13 residues. Looked up from germline, CDR1 is LNHDA and CDR2 is SQIVND (reference sequence). CDR3 in amino acids: CASSATGSYEQYF. The CDR3 DNA is TGTGCCAGTAGTGCGACAGGGTCCTACGAGCAGTACTTC.

This clone has only one observation. The rearrangement joins TRBV15 to TRBJ1-1; D possibly corresponds to TRBD1 (6 bases). From germline, CDR1 is LNHNV and CDR2 YYDKDF (reference sequence). V was cut by 3 bases and J by 3 bases, with 14 bases left in between. The CDR3 covers 15 residues. The CDR3 region has the DNA TGTGCCACCAGCAGCCAGGACAGTCCTTACACTGAAGCTTTCTTT. The encoded protein is CATSSQDSPYTEAFF.

The table lists this clone with a few counts. The J gene is TRBJ1-4, the V gene TRBV5-1; D perhaps matches TRBD1 (6 bases). CDR1 and CDR2 (germline): SGHRS, YFSETQ. The length of the CDR3 is 14 residues. The V end was cut by 5 bases, the J end by 1 base, with 9 bases between. The CDR3 loop is CASRPGVTNEKLFF. CDR3 sequence (DNA): TGCGCCAGCAGGCCAGGGGTAACTAATGAAAAACTGTTTTTT.

This clone was recorded once. The chain employs TRBV30 and TRBJ1-3, with 7 bases fitting TRBD1. V trimming: 2 bases; J trimming: 3 bases; junction bases outside the gene matches: 1. Germline-derived CDR1 and CDR2 are GTSNPN and SVGIG (reference sequence). This CDR3 region has 13 residues. CDR3 sequence reads: CAWSRDSGNTIYF. The CDR3 DNA follows: TGTGCCTGGAGTCGGGACAGTGGAAACACCATATATTTT.

This chain uses TRBV24-1 with TRBJ2-1; TRBD1 aligns across 8 bases. Germline loops: CDR1 KGHDR, CDR2 SFDVKD. Trimming took 3 bases from V and 4 from J; bases not matched to a gene: 7. This CDR3 spans 16 amino acids. CDR3 region: CATSDRSGGQYNEQFF. The CDR3 bases are TGTGCCACCAGTGATCGATCAGGGGGCCAGTACAATGAGCAGTTCTTC.

J is TRBJ2-7 and V is TRBV27; 8 bases are shared with TRBD2. This CDR3 region has 13 residues. In germline, CDR1 is MNHEY, CDR2 SMNVEV (reference sequence). V lost 5 bases to trimming and J lost 2 bases; unmatched junction nucleotides: 2. CDR3 DNA: TGTGCCAGCAGTGCGGGGGGCACCTACGAGCAGTACTTC. The encoded protein is CASSAGGTYEQYF.

The table lists this clone with a count of one. This rearrangement joins TRBV5-5 to TRBJ2-1; TRBD1 agrees at 8 bases. The CDR3 loop spans 17 amino acids. The ends lost 2 bases at V and 5 bases at J; junction bases unmatched: 12. CDR1 is SGHKS and CDR2 is YYEKEE in the germline V gene (reference sequence). The CDR3 reads CASSFLPTGQVNNEQFF. The CDR3 nucleotides read TGTGCCAGCAGCTTCCTACCGACGGGACAGGTAAACAATGAGCAGTTCTTC.

This clone was picked up one time. The V and J genes are TRBV5-5 and TRBJ2-3; no clear D. This CDR3 has 15 residues. V was trimmed by 2 bases and J by 2 bases, leaving 12 bases between them. Germline-derived CDR1 and CDR2 are SGHKS and YYEKEE (reference sequence). The CDR3 protein is CASSFAGRYTDTQYF. The CDR3 DNA reads TGTGCCAGCAGCTTTGCAGGCAGATACACAGATACGCAGTATTTT.

The rearrangement uses TRBV7-6 and TRBJ2-1; D possibly corresponds to TRBD1 (6 bases). Trimming removed 0 bases at V and 3 bases at J, with 15 bases between. This CDR3 comprises 17 residues. In germline, CDR1 is SGHVS, CDR2 FNYEAQ. The CDR3 DNA is TGTGCCAGCAGCTTAGCCGAAGGGACATACCACTACAATGAGCAGTTCTTC. Encoded protein: CASSLAEGTYHYNEQFF. Full variable domain (rest looked up from reference TRBV7-6 and TRBJ2-1): GAGVSQSPRYKVTKRGQDVALRCDPISGHVSLYWYRQALGQGPEFLTYFNYEAQQDKSGLPNDRFSAERPEGSISTLTIQRTEQRDSAMYRCASSLAEGTYHYNEQFFGPGTRLTVL.

This clone was seen a handful of times. The CDR3 sequence is CASSLDWGGHYNEQFF. In DNA, the CDR3 is TGTGCCAGCAGCTTAGATTGGGGGGGCCACTACAATGAGCAGTTCTTC. This rearrangement joins TRBV7-2 to TRBJ2-1, with D possibly matching TRBD2 (7 bases). This CDR3 spans 16 amino acids. Trimming left V 1 base short and J 3 bases short, with 13 bases between. Germline CDR1 and CDR2: SGHTA and FQGNSA.